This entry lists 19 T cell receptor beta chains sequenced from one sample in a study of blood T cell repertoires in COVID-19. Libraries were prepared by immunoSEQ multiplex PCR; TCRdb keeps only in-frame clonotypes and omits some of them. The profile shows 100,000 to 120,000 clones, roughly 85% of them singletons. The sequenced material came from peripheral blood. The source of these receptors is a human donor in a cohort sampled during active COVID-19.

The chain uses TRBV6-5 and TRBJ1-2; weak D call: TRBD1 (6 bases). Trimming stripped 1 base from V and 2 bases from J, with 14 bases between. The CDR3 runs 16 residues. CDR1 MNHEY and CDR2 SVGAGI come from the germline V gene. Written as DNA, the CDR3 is TGTGCCAGCAGTTACTTAGAGGGGGGGCGCAACTATGGCTACACCTTC. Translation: CASSYLEGGRNYGYTF.

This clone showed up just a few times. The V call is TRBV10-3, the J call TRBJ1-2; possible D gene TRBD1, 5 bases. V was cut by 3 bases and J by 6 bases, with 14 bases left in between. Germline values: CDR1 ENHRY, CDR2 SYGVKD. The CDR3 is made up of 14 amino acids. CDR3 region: CAISESVQGNGYTF. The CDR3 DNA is TGTGCCATCAGTGAATCTGTGCAGGGAAATGGCTACACCTTC.

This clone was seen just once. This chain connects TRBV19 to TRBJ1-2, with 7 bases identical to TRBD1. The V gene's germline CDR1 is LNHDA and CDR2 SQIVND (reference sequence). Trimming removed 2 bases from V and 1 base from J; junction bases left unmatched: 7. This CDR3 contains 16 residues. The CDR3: CASSISTGQDNYGYTF. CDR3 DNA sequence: TGTGCCAGTAGTATATCGACAGGGCAAGATAACTATGGCTACACCTTC.

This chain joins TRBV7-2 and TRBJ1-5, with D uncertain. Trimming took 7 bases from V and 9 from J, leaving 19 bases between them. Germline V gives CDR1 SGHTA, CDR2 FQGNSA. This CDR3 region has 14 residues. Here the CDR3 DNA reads TGTGCCAGCAACCCCCTCGGTGACGAGGGGCCCCAGCATTTT. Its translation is CASNPLGDEGPQHF. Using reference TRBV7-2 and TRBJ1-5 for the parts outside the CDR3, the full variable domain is GAGVSQSPSNKVTEKGKDVELRCDPISGHTALYWYRQSLGQGLEFLIYFQGNSAPDKSGLPSDRFSAERTGGSVSTLTIQRTQQEDSAVYLCASNPLGDEGPQHFGDGTRLSIL.

CDR3 coding DNA: TGTGCCAGCAGCCCTCGACAGGGTTGGGACACCGGGGAGCTGTTTTTT. Its protein product is CASSPRQGWDTGELFF. The V call is TRBV3-1 (or the pseudogene TRBV3-2), the J call TRBJ2-2; TRBD1 matches at 7 bases. V lost 4 bases and J lost 3; bases outside the gene matches: 8. Germline V gene lookup returns CDR1 LGHDT and CDR2 YNNKEL (reference sequence). The CDR3 is 16 amino acids.

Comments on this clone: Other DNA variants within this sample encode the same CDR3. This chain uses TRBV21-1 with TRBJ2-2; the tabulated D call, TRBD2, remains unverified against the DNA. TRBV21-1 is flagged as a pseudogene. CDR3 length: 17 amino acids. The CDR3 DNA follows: TGTGCCAGCAGCAAACGGGGAGCGGGGGGGCGGACCGGGGAGCTGTTTTTT. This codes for CASSKRGAGGRTGELFF.

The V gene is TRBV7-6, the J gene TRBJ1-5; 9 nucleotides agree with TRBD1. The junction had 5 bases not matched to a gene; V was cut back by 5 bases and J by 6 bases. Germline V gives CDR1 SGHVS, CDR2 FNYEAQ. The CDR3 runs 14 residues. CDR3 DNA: TGTGCCAGCAGCCCGACAGGGGGAATTCAGCCCCAGCATTTT. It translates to CASSPTGGIQPQHF.

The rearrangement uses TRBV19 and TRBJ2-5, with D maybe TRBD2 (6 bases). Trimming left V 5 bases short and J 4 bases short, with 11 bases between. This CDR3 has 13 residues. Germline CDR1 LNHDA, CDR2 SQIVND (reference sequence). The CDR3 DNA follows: TGTGCCAGTAGTGGTCCGGGGGTAGAGACCCAGTACTTC. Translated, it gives CASSGPGVETQYF.

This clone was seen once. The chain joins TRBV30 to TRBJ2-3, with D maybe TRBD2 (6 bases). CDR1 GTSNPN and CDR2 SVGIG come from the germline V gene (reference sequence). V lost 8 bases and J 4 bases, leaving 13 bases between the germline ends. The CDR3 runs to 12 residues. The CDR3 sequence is CAGERASDTQYF. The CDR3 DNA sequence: TGTGCCGGTGAGCGGGCCTCAGATACGCAGTATTTT.

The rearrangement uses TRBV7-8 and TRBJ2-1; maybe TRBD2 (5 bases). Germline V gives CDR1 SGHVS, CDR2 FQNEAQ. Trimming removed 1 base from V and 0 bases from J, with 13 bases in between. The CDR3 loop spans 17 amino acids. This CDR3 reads CASSLGERGSSYNEQFF. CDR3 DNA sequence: TGTGCCAGCAGCTTAGGTGAGAGAGGGAGCTCCTACAATGAGCAGTTCTTC.

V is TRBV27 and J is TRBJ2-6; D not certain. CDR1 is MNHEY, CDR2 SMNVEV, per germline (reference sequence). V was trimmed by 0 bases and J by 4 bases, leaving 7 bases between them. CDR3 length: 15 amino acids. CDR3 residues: CASSLSGFGANVLTF. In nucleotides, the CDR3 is TGTGCCAGCAGTTTATCCGGGTTCGGGGCCAACGTCCTGACTTTC.

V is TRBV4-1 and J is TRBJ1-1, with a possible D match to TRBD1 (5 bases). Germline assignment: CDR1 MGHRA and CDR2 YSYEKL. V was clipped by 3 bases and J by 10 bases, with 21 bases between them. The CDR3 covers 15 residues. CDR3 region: CASSQSWGGIGAAFF. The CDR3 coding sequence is TGCGCCAGCAGCCAGTCCTGGGGCGGGATAGGCGCAGCTTTCTTT.

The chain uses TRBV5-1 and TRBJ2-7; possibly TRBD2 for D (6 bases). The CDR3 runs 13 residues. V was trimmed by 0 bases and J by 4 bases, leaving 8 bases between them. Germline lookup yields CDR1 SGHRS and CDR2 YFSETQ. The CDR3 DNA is TGCGCCAGCAGCTTGGAGCGGGTTTACGAGCAGTACTTC. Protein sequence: CASSLERVYEQYF.

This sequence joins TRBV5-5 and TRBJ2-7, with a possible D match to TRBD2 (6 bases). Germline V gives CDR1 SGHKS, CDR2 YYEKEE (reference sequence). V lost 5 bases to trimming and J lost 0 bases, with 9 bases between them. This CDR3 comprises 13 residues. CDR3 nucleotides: TGTGCCAGCAGGGCCGGGAGCTCCTACGAGCAGTACTTC. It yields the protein CASRAGSSYEQYF. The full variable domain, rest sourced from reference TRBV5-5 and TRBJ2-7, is DAGVTQSPTHLIKTRGQQVTLRCSPISGHKSVSWYQQVLGQGPQFIFQYYEKEERGRGNFPDRFSARQFPNYSSELNVNALLLGDSALYLCASRAGSSYEQYFGPGTRLTVT.

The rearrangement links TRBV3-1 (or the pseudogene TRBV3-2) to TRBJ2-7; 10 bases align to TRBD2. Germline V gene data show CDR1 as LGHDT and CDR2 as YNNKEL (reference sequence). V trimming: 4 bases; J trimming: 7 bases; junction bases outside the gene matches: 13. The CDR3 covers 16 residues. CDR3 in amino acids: CASSPRRRLAGSEQYF. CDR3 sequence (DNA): TGTGCCAGCAGCCCGCGGAGGAGACTAGCGGGCTCGGAGCAGTACTTC.

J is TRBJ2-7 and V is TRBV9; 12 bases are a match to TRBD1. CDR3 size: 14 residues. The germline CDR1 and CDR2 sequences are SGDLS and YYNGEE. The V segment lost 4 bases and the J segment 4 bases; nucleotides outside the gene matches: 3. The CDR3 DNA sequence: TGTGCCAGCAGCCGGGGACAGGGGGCATACGAGCAGTACTTC. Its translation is CASSRGQGAYEQYF.

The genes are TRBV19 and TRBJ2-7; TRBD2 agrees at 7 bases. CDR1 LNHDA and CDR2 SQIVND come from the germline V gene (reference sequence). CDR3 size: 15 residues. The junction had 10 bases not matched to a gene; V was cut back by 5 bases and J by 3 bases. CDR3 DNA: TGTGCCAGTAGTGCTGGAAGCGGGAAGGGCTACGAGCAGTACTTC. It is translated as CASSAGSGKGYEQYF.

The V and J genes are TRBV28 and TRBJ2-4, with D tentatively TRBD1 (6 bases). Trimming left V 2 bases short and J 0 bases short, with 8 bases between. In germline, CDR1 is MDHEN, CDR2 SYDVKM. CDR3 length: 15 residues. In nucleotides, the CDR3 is TGTGCCAGCAGTTTAACAGGGCTAGCCAAAAACATTCAGTACTTC. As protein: CASSLTGLAKNIQYF.

This CDR3 is CASSSTGGAIPYEQYF. In nucleotides, the CDR3 is TGTGCCAGCAGTTCTACAGGGGGCGCGATCCCCTACGAGCAGTACTTC. J is TRBJ2-7 and V is TRBV28, with 9 nucleotides matching TRBD1. V lost 4 bases and J lost 2; bases outside the gene matches: 9. CDR1 is MDHEN, CDR2 SYDVKM, per germline. This CDR3 contains 16 residues.